Below are 11 T cell receptor beta chains sequenced from a single sample in a study of T cell repertoires in cytomegalovirus infection. Their antigens are not known. MiXCR, run by TCRdb on the reads, gives a single entry per CDR3 protein. The table lists some 500,000 distinct CDR3 sequences, 40% of them singletons. The sequenced sample was cultured PBMCs, obtained from culture after CMV antigen stimulation. These receptors all stem from a human donor in good health (CMV status not recorded). Some clones in this sample may be carry-over from other donors' samples.

The CDR3 DNA follows: TGTGCCAGCAGTATAAGCGACCGGGACCTTAAACTGTTTTTT. Its translation is CASSISDRDLKLFF. The chain recombines TRBV7-9 with TRBJ1-4; a weak D match, TRBD1 (5 bases). The germline V gene has CDR1 SEHNR and CDR2 FQNEAQ (reference sequence). This CDR3 contains 14 residues. Trimming cost V 6 bases and J 11 bases, with 19 bases left between them.

In DNA form, the CDR3 reads TGTGCCTGGAGAGGACGAGGCGGCGGTTACCGTTTGAAGGGCTACACCTTC. It translates to CAWRGRGGGYRLKGYTF. V is TRBV30 and J is TRBJ1-2; unclear D gene. Germline V gene sequence: CDR1 GTSNPN, CDR2 SVGIG (reference sequence). This CDR3 spans 17 amino acids. Trimming took 3 bases from V and 8 from J, leaving 28 bases between them.

The CDR3 here is CASSVGGQLSYEQYF. The CDR3, as DNA: TGTGCCAGCTCGGTCGGCGGACAGCTCTCCTACGAGCAGTACTTC. The gene calls are TRBV18 and TRBJ2-7; TRBD1 might be the D (6 bases). Trimming left V 6 bases short and J 0 bases short, with 15 bases between. This CDR3 region has 15 residues. The germline CDR1 and CDR2 sequences are KGHSH and LQKENI.

This chain connects TRBV12-5 to TRBJ2-1; 7 nucleotides align to TRBD2. The CDR3 contains 15 residues. Per the germline V gene, CDR1 is LGHNT and CDR2 is FRNRAP. With V trimmed by 3 bases and J by 3 bases, 5 bases remained unmatched. CDR3 protein: CASGFLAVRYNEQFF. The DNA for the CDR3 is TGTGCTAGTGGTTTCCTAGCGGTTCGCTACAATGAGCAGTTCTTC.

The V and J genes are TRBV5-1 and TRBJ2-3, with unresolved D. CDR1 is SGHRS, CDR2 YFSETQ, per germline. The CDR3 runs to 16 residues. The V end was cut by 0 bases, the J end by 3 bases, with 14 bases between. The CDR3 sequence: CASSLEGPLGTDTQYF. DNA for the CDR3: TGCGCCAGCAGCTTGGAAGGGCCCCTCGGGACAGATACGCAGTATTTT. The full variable domain, in which reference TRBV5-1 and TRBJ2-3 provide the parts outside the CDR3, is KAGVTQTPRYLIKTRGQQVTLSCSPISGHRSVSWYQQTPGQGLQFLFEYFSETQRNKGNFPGRFSGRQFSNSRSEMNVSTLELGDSALYLCASSLEGPLGTDTQYFGPGTRLTVL.

This sequence joins TRBV6-1 and TRBJ2-2, with D possibly matching TRBD1 (5 bases). Germline V gene data show CDR1 as MNHNS and CDR2 as SASEGT. Trimming cost V 6 bases and J 9 bases, with 14 bases left between them. The CDR3 runs to 13 residues. CDR3 sequence: CASRDRESRELFF. As DNA, the CDR3 is TGTGCCAGCAGAGACAGAGAGTCAAGGGAGCTGTTTTTT.

V gene TRBV7-8 combines with J gene TRBJ2-7; 10 positions agree with TRBD2. Germline V gives CDR1 SGHVS, CDR2 FQNEAQ. The CDR3 consists of 16 residues. V was clipped by 7 bases and J by 6 bases; unmatched bases: 15. As DNA, the CDR3 is TGTGCCAGCATCCTATCCCCTACTAGCGGGATCGGCGAGCAGTACTTC. As protein: CASILSPTSGIGEQYF.

The chain is built from TRBV12-3 or TRBV12-4 and TRBJ2-1; D is unresolved. The CDR3 contains 12 residues. V dropped 3 bases and J dropped 12 bases, with 12 bases sitting between them. Written as DNA, the CDR3 is TGTGCCAGCAGTTTCGGTGCCCCTGGGCAGTTCTTC. It encodes CASSFGAPGQFF.

This clonotype has a handful of counts. This rearrangement joins TRBV4-1 to TRBJ2-3; TRBD1 might be the D (5 bases). V was clipped by 0 bases and J by 3 bases, with 7 bases between them. This CDR3 is built from 14 residues. Per germline, CDR1 MGHRA and CDR2 YSYEKL. The CDR3 spells CASSQEGLTDTQYF. The CDR3 DNA reads TGCGCCAGCAGCCAAGAGGGGCTGACAGATACGCAGTATTTT.

The chain joins TRBV6-1 to TRBJ1-1; 7 bases match TRBD1. The V gene's germline CDR1 is MNHNS and CDR2 SASEGT. The V segment lost 4 bases and the J segment 2 bases; nucleotides outside the gene matches: 7. The CDR3 loop spans 15 amino acids. The CDR3 DNA reads TGTGCCAGCAGTGGAGGGGGACAGCTAAACACTGAAGCTTTCTTT. Its translation: CASSGGGQLNTEAFF.

The rearrangement joins TRBV6-6 to TRBJ1-1, with no clear D. The ends were cut back, 5 bases at V and 7 bases at J, with 14 bases in the middle. Per germline, CDR1 MNHNY and CDR2 SVGAGI (reference sequence). The CDR3 length is 13 residues. CDR3: CASSLRNPVEAFF. The CDR3 DNA follows: TGTGCCAGCAGTCTAAGGAATCCGGTTGAAGCTTTCTTT.